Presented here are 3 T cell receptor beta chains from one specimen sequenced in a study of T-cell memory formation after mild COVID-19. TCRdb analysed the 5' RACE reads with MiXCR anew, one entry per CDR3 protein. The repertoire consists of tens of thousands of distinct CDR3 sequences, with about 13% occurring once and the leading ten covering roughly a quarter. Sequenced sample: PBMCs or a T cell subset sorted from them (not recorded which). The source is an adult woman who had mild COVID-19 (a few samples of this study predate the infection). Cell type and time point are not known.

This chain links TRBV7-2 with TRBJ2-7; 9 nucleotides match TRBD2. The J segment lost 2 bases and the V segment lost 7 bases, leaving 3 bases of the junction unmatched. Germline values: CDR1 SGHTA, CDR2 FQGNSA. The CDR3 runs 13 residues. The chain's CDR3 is CASTASGAYEQYF. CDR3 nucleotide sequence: TGTGCCAGCACCGCTAGCGGGGCCTACGAGCAGTACTTC.

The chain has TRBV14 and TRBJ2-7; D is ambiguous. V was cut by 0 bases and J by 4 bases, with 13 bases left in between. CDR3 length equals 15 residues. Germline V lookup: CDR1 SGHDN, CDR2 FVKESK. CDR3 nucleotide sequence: TGTGCCAGCAGCCAAGACAGTTCTGGTCTATACGAGCAGTACTTC. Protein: CASSQDSSGLYEQYF.

The CDR3 loop reads CASSQDWRSTYNEQFF. The CDR3 DNA is TGCGCCAGCAGCCAAGATTGGAGGTCCACCTACAATGAGCAGTTCTTC. The rearrangement uses TRBV4-3 and TRBJ2-1; maybe TRBD2 (5 bases). V was cut by 0 bases and J by 2 bases, with 11 bases left in between. CDR1 and CDR2 (germline): LGHNA, YSLEER. This CDR3 is built from 16 residues.